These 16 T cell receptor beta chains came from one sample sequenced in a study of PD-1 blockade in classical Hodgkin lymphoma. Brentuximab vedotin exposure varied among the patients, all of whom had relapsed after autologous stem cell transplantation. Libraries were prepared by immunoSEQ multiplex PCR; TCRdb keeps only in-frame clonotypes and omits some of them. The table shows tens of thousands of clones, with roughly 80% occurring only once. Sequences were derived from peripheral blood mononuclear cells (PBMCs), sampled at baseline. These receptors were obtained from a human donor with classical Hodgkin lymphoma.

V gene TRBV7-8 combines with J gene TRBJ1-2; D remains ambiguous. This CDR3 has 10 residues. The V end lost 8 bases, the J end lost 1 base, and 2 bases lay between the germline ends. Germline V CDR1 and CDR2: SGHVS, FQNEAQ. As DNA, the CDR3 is TGTGCCAGCGGTAACTATGGCTACACCTTC. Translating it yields CASGNYGYTF.

In DNA form, the CDR3 reads TGTGCCAGCAGCTTAGCGCGGGGGGGTCGCACAGATACGCAGTATTTT. Translating it yields CASSLARGGRTDTQYF. The J gene is TRBJ2-3, the V gene TRBV7-8, with 9 bases matching TRBD2. Per germline, CDR1 SGHVS and CDR2 FQNEAQ. The ends lost 0 bases at V and 1 base at J; junction bases unmatched: 2. CDR3 length equals 16 residues.

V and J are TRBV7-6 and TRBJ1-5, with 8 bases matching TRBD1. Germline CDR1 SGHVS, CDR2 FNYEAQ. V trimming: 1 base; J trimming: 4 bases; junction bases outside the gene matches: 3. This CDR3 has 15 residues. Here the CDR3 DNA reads TGTGCCAGCAGCTTAGGACAGGGGCAAAATCAGCCCCAGCATTTT. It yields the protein CASSLGQGQNQPQHF. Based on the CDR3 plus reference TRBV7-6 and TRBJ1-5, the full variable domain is GAGVSQSPRYKVTKRGQDVALRCDPISGHVSLYWYRQALGQGPEFLTYFNYEAQQDKSGLPNDRFSAERPEGSISTLTIQRTEQRDSAMYRCASSLGQGQNQPQHFGDGTRLSIL.

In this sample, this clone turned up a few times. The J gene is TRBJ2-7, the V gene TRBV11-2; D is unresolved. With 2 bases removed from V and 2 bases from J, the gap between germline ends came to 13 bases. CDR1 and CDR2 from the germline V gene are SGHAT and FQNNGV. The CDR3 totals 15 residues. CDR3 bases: TGTGCCAGCAGCTTAAGGCGGCAGGCAACCTACGAGCAGTACTTC. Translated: CASSLRRQATYEQYF. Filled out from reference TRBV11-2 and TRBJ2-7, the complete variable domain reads EAGVAQSPRYKIIEKRQSVAFWCNPISGHATLYWYQQILGQGPKLLIQFQNNGVVDDSQLPKDRFSAERLKGVDSTLKIQPAKLEDSAVYLCASSLRRQATYEQYFGPGTRLTVT.

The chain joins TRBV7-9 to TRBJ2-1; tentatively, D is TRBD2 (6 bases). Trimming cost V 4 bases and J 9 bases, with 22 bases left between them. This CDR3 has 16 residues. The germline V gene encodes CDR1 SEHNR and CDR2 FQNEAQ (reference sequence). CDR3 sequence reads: CASSSEGLPLLGEQFF. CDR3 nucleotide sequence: TGTGCCAGCAGCTCCGAGGGACTCCCGCTTCTGGGTGAGCAGTTCTTC.

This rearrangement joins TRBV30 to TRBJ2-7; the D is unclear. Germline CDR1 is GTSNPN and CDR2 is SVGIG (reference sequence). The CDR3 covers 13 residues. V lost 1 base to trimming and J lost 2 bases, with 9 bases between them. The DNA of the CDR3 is TGTGCCTGGAGTGGGTCGAGTCCCTACGAGCAGTACTTC. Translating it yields CAWSGSSPYEQYF.

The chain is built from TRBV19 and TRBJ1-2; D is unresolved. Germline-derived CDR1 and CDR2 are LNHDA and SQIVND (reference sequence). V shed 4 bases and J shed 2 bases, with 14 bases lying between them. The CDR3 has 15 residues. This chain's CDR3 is CASSTFRQSNYGYTF. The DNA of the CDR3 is TGTGCCAGTAGTACCTTCCGACAAAGCAACTATGGCTACACCTTC.

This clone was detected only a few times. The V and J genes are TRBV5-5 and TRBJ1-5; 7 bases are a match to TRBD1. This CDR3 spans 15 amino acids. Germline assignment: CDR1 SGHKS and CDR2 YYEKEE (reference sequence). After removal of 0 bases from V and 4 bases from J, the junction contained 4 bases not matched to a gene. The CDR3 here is CASSLAGTENQPQHF. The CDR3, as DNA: TGTGCCAGCAGCTTGGCCGGGACAGAGAATCAGCCCCAGCATTTT.

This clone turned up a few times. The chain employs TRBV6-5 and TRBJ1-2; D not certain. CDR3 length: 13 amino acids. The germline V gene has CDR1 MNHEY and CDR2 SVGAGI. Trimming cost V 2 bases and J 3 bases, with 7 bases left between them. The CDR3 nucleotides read TGTGCCAGCAGTTACGGCCTGGACTATGGCTACACCTTC. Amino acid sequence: CASSYGLDYGYTF.

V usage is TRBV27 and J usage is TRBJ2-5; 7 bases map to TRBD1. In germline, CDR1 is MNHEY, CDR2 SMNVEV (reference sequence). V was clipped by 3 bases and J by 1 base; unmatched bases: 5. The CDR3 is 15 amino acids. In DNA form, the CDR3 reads TGTGCCAGCAGTTTTTGGACAGGTGGCCAAGAGACCCAGTACTTC. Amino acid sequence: CASSFWTGGQETQYF.

This CDR3 reads CASSPSGQGAGELFF. The CDR3 DNA follows: TGTGCCAGTAGCCCCAGCGGGCAGGGCGCCGGGGAGCTGTTTTTT. The chain combines TRBV19 with TRBJ2-2; TRBD2 is a possible D gene (6 bases). The CDR3 loop spans 15 amino acids. Germline V CDR1 and CDR2: LNHDA, SQIVND (reference sequence). The germline V and J ends were trimmed by 6 bases and 6 bases, with 17 bases remaining between them.

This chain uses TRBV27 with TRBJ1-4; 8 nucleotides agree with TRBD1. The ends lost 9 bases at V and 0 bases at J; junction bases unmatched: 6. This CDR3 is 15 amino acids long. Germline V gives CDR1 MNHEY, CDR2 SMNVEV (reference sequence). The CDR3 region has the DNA TGTGCCAGTCTAACACAGGGGGCAACTAATGAAAAACTGTTTTTT. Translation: CASLTQGATNEKLFF.

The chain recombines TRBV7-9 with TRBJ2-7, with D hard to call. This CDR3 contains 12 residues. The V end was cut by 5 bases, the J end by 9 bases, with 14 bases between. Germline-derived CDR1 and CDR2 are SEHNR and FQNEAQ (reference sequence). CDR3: CASSLESAVQYF. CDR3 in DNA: TGTGCCAGCAGCCTTGAGAGTGCTGTGCAGTACTTC.

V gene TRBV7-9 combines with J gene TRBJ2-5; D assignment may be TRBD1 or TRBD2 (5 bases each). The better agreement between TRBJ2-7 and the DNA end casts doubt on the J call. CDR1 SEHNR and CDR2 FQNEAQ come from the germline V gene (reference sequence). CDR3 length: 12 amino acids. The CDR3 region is CASEGSAYEQYF. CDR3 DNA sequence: TGTGCCAGCGAGGGGTCCGCGTACGAGCAGTACTTC.

The CDR3 DNA sequence: TGTGCCAGTAGTACCGGGACAGGGGGCAATGAAAAACTGTTTTTT. Translation: CASSTGTGGNEKLFF. V is TRBV19 and J is TRBJ1-4, with TRBD1 identical over 12 bases. The junction had 2 bases not matched to a gene; V was cut back by 4 bases and J by 5 bases. Germline values: CDR1 LNHDA, CDR2 SQIVND (reference sequence). The CDR3 sequence is 15 residues long.

The CDR3 DNA sequence: TGTGCCAGCAGTGATGGGATCCTCCTAGATGGCTACACCTTC. Its translation is CASSDGILLDGYTF. The V call is TRBV2, the J call TRBJ1-2, with no clear D. The CDR3 length is 14 residues. CDR1 and CDR2 (germline): SNHLY, FYNNEI. The V gene lost 3 bases and the J gene lost 6 bases, with 14 bases spanning the gap.